Shown below are 4 T cell receptor beta chains from a single sample sequenced in a study of somatic mutations in cytotoxic T cells in rheumatoid arthritis. Repertoires were generated with immunoSEQ multiplex PCR, while TCRdb's copy carries only in-frame clones and drops some. The sample consists of 15,000 to 20,000 clones, approximately 82% of them appearing once. The sample comprised CD8+ T cells sorted from blood. All receptors derive from a man aged 18 to 30 with rheumatoid arthritis.

V gene TRBV7-2 combines with J gene TRBJ2-2; weak D call: TRBD1 (5 bases). The CDR3 is 15 residues long. The germline V gene encodes CDR1 SGHTA and CDR2 FQGNSA. The V and J ends lost 5 bases and 5 bases respectively, with 15 bases between them. CDR3 protein: CASSPLAGSTGELFF. CDR3 bases: TGTGCCAGCAGCCCCCTCGCAGGGTCAACCGGGGAGCTGTTTTTT.

This chain links TRBV27 with TRBJ2-1, with 10 bases identical to TRBD2. Germline-derived CDR1 and CDR2 are MNHEY and SMNVEV (reference sequence). With 4 bases clipped from V and 3 bases from J, the junction kept 6 bases outside the gene matches. CDR3 length: 16 residues. This CDR3 reads CASSSERGGSYNEQFF. In DNA form, the CDR3 reads TGTGCCAGCAGTTCGGAGCGGGGGGGAAGCTACAATGAGCAGTTCTTC.

The V and J genes are TRBV27 and TRBJ1-3; unclear D gene. The CDR3 is made up of 14 amino acids. V was shortened by 3 bases and J by 1 base, with 7 bases between the two germline ends. CDR1 and CDR2 (germline): MNHEY, SMNVEV (reference sequence). The CDR3 reads CASSLARSGNTIYF. In DNA form, the CDR3 reads TGTGCCAGCAGTTTGGCACGATCTGGAAACACCATATATTTT.

This clone was seen more than once but under ten times. The chain joins TRBV4-3 to TRBJ2-7, with unresolved D. The CDR3 consists of 13 residues. Germline CDR1 is LGHNA and CDR2 is YSLEER. V was shortened by 4 bases and J by 2 bases, with 9 bases between the two germline ends. The CDR3, as DNA: TGCGCCAGCAGCCTCGGACCAACCTACGAGCAGTACTTC. This translates into CASSLGPTYEQYF.